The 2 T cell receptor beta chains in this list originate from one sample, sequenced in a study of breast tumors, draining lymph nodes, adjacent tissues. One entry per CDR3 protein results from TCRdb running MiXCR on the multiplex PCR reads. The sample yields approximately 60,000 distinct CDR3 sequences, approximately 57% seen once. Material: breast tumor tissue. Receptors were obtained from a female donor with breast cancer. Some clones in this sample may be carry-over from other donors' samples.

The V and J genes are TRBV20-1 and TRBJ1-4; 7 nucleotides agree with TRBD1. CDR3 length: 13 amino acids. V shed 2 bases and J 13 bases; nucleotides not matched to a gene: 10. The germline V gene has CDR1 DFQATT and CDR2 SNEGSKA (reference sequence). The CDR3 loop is CSARQGDSETLFF. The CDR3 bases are TGCAGTGCTAGACAGGGGGACAGCGAGACACTGTTTTTT.

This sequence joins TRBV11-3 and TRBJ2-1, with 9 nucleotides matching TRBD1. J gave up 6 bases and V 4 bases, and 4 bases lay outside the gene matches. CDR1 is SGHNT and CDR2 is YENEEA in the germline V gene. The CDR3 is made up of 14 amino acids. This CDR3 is CASSSHRGPNEQFF. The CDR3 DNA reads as TGTGCCAGCAGCTCCCACAGGGGGCCCAATGAGCAGTTCTTC.